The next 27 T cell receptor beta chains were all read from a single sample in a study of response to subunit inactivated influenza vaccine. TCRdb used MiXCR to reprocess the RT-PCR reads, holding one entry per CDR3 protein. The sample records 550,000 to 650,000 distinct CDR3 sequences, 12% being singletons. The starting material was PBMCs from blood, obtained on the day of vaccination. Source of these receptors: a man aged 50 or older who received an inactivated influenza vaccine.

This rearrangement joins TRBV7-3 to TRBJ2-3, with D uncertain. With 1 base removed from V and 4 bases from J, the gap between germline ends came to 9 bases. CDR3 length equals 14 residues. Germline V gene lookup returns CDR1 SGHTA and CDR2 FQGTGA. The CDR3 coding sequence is TGTGCCAGCAGCTTAAACCAGTCCCCAGATACGCAGTATTTT. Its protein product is CASSLNQSPDTQYF.

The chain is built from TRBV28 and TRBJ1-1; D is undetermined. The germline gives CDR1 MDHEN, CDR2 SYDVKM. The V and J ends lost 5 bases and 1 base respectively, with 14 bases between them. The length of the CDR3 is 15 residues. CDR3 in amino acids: CASSPAPDGNTEAFF. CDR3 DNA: TGTGCCAGCAGTCCGGCCCCGGACGGGAACACTGAAGCTTTCTTT. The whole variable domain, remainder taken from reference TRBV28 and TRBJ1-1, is DVKVTQSSRYLVKRTGEKVFLECVQDMDHENMFWYRQDPGLGLRLIYFSYDVKMKEKGDIPEGYSVSREKKERFSLILESASTNQTSMYLCASSPAPDGNTEAFFGQGTRLTVV.

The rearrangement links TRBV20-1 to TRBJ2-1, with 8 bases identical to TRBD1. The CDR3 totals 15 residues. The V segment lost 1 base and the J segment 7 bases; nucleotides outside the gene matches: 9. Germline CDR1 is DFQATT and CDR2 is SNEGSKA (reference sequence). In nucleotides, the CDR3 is TGCAGTGCTAGAGGGCGGACAGGGCTTTCGAATGAGCAGTTCTTC. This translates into CSARGRTGLSNEQFF.

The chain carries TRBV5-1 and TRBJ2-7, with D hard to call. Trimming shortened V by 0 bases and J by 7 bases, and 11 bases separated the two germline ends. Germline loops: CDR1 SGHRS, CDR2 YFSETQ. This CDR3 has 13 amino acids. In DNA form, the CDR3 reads TGCGCCAGCAGCTTGGGATACTTGGGGGAGCAGTACTTC. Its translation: CASSLGYLGEQYF. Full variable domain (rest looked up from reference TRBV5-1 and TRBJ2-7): KAGVTQTPRYLIKTRGQQVTLSCSPISGHRSVSWYQQTPGQGLQFLFEYFSETQRNKGNFPGRFSGRQFSNSRSEMNVSTLELGDSALYLCASSLGYLGEQYFGPGTRLTVT.

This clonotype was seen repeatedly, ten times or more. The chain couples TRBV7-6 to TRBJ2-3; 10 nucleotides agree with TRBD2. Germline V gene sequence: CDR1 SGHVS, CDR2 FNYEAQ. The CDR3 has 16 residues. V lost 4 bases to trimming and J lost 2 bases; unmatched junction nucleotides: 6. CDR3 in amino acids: CASSSPLAGHTDTQYF. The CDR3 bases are TGTGCCAGCAGCTCTCCACTAGCGGGGCACACAGATACGCAGTATTTT.

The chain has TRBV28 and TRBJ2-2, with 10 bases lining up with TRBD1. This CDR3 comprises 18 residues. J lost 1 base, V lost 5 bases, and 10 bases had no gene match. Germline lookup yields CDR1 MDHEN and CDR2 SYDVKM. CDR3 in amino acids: CASSAHRDRGGNTGELFF. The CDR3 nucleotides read TGTGCCAGCAGTGCCCACCGGGACAGGGGTGGGAACACCGGGGAGCTGTTTTTT.

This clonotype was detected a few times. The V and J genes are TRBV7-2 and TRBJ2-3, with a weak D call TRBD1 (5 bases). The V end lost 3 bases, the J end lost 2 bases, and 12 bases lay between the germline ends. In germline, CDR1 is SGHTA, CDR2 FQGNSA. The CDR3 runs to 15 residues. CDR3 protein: CASSFRQPNTDTQYF. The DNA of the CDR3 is TGTGCCAGCAGCTTCCGACAGCCGAACACAGATACGCAGTATTTT.

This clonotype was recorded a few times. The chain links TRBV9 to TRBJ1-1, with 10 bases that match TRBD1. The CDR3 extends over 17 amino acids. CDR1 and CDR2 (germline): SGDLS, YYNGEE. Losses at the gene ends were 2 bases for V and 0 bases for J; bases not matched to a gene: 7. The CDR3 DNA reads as TGTGCCAGCAGCGTTCCGACAGGGGGCTTTATGAACACTGAAGCTTTCTTT. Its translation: CASSVPTGGFMNTEAFF.

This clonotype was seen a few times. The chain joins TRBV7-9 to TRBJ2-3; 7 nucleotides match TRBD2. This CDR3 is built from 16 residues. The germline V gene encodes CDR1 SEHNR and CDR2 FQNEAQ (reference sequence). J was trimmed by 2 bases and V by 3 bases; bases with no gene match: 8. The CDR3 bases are TGTGCCAGCAGCTTTTCGGGGACTACCACCACAGATACGCAGTATTTT. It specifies CASSFSGTTTTDTQYF.

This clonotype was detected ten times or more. The CDR3 spells CASKMQENTDTQYF. The CDR3, as DNA: TGTGCCAGCAAGATGCAGGAGAACACAGATACGCAGTATTTT. The J gene is TRBJ2-3, the V gene TRBV12-3 or TRBV12-4; D is unresolved. The CDR3 totals 14 residues. Trimming shortened V by 7 bases and J by 2 bases, and 13 bases separated the two germline ends.

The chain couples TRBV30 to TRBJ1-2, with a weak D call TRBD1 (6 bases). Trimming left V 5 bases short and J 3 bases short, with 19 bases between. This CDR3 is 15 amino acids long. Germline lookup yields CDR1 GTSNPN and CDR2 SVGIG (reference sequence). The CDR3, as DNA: TGTGCCTGGGGAGTGGCCAGGGGACGGGACTATGGCTACACCTTC. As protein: CAWGVARGRDYGYTF.

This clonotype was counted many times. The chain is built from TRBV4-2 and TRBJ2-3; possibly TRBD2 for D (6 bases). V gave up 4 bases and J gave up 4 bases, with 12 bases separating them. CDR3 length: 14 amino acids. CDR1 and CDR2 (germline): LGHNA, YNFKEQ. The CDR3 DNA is TGTGCCAGCAGCCGGACTTCGGGGGCAGATACGCAGTATTTT. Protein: CASSRTSGADTQYF.

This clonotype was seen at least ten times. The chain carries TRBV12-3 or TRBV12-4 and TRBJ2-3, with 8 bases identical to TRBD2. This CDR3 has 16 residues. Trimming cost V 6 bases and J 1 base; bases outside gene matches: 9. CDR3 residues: CASSPGVTSGTDTQYF. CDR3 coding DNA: TGTGCCAGCAGCCCCGGGGTGACTAGCGGCACAGATACGCAGTATTTT.

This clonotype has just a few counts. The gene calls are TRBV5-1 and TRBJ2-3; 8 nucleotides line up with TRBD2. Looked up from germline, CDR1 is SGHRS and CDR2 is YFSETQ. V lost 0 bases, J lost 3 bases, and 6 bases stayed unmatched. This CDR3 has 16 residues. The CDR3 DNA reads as TGCGCCAGCAGCTTGGCCATCGCGGGAGGAACAGATACGCAGTATTTT. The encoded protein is CASSLAIAGGTDTQYF. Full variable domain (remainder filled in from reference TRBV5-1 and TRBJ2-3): KAGVTQTPRYLIKTRGQQVTLSCSPISGHRSVSWYQQTPGQGLQFLFEYFSETQRNKGNFPGRFSGRQFSNSRSEMNVSTLELGDSALYLCASSLAIAGGTDTQYFGPGTRLTVL.

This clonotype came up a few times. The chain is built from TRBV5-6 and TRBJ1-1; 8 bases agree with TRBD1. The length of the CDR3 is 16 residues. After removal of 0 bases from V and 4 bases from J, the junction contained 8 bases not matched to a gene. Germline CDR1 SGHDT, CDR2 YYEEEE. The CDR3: CASSLALGTGVTEAFF. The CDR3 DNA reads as TGTGCCAGCAGCTTGGCCTTAGGGACAGGCGTCACTGAAGCTTTCTTT.

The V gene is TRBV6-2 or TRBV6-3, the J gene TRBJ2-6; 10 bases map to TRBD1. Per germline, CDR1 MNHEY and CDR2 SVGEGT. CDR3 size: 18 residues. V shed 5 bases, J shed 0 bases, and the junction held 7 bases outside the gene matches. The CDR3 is CASSSLTGGISGANVLTF. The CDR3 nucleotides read TGTGCCAGCAGTAGTCTGACAGGGGGCATCTCTGGGGCCAACGTCCTGACTTTC.

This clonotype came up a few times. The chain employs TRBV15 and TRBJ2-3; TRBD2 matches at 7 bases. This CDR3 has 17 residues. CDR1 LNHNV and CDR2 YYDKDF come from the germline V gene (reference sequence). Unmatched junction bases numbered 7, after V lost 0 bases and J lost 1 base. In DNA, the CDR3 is TGTGCCACCAGCAGAGAGCACGGGGGGAGACGCACAGATACGCAGTATTTT. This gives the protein CATSREHGGRRTDTQYF. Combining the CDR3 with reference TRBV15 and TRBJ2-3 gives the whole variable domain DAMVIQNPRYQVTQFGKPVTLSCSQTLNHNVMYWYQQKSSQAPKLLFHYYDKDFNNEADTPDNFQSRRPNTSFCFLDIRSPGLGDTAMYLCATSREHGGRRTDTQYFGPGTRLTVL.

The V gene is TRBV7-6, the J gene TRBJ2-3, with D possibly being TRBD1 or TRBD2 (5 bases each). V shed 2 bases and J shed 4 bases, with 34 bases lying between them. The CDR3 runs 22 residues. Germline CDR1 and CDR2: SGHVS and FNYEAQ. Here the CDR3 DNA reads TGTGCCAGCAGCTTATGGGTCCCACTGGGGGACGTAGACAACAAGGACCCAGATACGCAGTATTTT. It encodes CASSLWVPLGDVDNKDPDTQYF.

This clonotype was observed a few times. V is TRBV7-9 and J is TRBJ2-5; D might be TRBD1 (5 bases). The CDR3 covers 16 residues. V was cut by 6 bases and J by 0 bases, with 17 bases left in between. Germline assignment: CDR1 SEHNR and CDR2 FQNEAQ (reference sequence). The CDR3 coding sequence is TGTGCCAGCAGGCCTTCGGACACCCTGTACCAAGAGACCCAGTACTTC. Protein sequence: CASRPSDTLYQETQYF. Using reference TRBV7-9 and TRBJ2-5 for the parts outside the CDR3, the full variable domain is DTGVSQNPRHKITKRGQNVTFRCDPISEHNRLYWYRQTLGQGPEFLTYFQNEAQLEKSRLLSDRFSAERPKGSFSTLEIQRTEQGDSAMYLCASRPSDTLYQETQYFGPGTRLLVL.

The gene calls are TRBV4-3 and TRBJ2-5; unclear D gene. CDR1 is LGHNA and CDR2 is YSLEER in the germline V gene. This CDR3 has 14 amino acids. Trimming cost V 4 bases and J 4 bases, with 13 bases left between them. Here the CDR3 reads CASSPRAWGETQYF. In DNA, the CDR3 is TGCGCCAGCAGCCCTAGGGCCTGGGGAGAGACCCAGTACTTC.

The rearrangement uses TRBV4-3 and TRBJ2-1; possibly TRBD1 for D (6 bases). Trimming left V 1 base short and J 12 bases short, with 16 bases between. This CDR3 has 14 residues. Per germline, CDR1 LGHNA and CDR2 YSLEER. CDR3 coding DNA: TGCGCCAGCAGCCAAGGGGGGCAGGGAGTGGGGCAGTTCTTC. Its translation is CASSQGGQGVGQFF.

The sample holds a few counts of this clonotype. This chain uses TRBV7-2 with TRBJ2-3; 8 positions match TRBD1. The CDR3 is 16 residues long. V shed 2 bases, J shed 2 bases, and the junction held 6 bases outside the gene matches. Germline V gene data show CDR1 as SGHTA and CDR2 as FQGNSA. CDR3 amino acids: CASSLTTGAPTDTQYF. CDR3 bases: TGTGCCAGCAGCTTAACGACAGGGGCACCCACAGATACGCAGTATTTT.

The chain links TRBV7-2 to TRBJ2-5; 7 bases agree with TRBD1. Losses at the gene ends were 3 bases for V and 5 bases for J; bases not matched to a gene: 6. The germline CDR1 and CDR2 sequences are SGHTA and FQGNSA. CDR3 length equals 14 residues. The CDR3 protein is CASSLTGPPETQYF. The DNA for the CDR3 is TGTGCCAGCAGCTTGACAGGGCCCCCGGAGACCCAGTACTTC.

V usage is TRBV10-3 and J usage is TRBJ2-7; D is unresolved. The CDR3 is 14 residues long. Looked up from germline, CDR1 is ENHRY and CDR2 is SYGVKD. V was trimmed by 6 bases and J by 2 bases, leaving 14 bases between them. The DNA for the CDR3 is TGTGCCATCAGGGAGAGGCCGAGCACCTACGAGCAGTACTTC. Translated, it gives CAIRERPSTYEQYF.

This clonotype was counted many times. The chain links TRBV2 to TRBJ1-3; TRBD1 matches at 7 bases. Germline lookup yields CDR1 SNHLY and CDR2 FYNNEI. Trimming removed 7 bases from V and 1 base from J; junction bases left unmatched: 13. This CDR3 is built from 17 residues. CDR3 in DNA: TGTGCCAGCATTGAGGGGTCGACAGGGCAGTCTGGAAACACCATATATTTT. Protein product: CASIEGSTGQSGNTIYF.

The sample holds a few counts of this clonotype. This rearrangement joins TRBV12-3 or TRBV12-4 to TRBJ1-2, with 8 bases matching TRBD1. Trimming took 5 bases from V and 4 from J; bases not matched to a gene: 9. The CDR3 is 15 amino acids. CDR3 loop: CASSPQDTGGYGYTF. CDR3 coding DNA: TGTGCCAGCAGTCCCCAGGACACAGGGGGCTATGGCTACACCTTC.

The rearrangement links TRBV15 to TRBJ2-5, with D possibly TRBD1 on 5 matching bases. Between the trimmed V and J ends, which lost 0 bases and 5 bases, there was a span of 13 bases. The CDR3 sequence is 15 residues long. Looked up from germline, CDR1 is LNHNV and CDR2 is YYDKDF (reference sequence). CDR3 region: CATSRERGKGETQYF. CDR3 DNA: TGTGCCACCAGCAGAGAGCGAGGAAAGGGGGAGACCCAGTACTTC.